The 21 T cell receptor beta chains given below trace back to one sample, sequenced in a study of metastatic and nonmetastatic thyroid tumors. Not a single patient had been given any form of treatment at any point before undergoing thyroid surgery. TCRdb re-called the PCR reads with MiXCR. The repertoire includes about 40,000 clones, roughly 16% of them detected once, and 3% to 4% sits in the top ten. Sequenced material: blood. The receptors derive from a female donor with papillary thyroid cancer or a benign thyroid nodule (not recorded which). Some clones in this sample may be carry-over from other donors' samples.

This clone was counted ten times or more. The genes are TRBV19 and TRBJ1-4; D remains ambiguous. Germline CDR1 and CDR2: LNHDA and SQIVND (reference sequence). Trimming cost V 6 bases and J 9 bases, with 17 bases left between them. The CDR3 loop spans 14 amino acids. The CDR3 sequence is CASSPHEIFQKLFF. The CDR3 nucleotides read TGTGCCAGTAGCCCACACGAGATTTTTCAAAAACTGTTTTTT.

This clone has a count of ten or more. The chain carries TRBV5-1 and TRBJ2-7; tentatively, D is TRBD1 or TRBD2 (5 bases each). Germline lookup yields CDR1 SGHRS and CDR2 YFSETQ. The CDR3 is 13 amino acids. V was clipped by 4 bases and J by 3 bases, with 11 bases between them. The DNA of the CDR3 is TGCGCCAGCAGCCCCCCTGGGGGCTACGAGCAGTACTTC. It specifies CASSPPGGYEQYF.

This chain joins TRBV7-2 and TRBJ1-1; 7 bases line up with TRBD1. The CDR3 is 14 amino acids. Germline V gene data show CDR1 as SGHTA and CDR2 as FQGNSA. The V segment lost 5 bases and the J segment 2 bases; nucleotides outside the gene matches: 5. CDR3 amino acids: CASSRGQLNTEAFF. In DNA, the CDR3 is TGTGCCAGCAGCCGGGGACAGTTAAACACTGAAGCTTTCTTT. Filled out from reference TRBV7-2 and TRBJ1-1, the complete variable domain reads GAGVSQSPSNKVTEKGKDVELRCDPISGHTALYWYRQSLGQGLEFLIYFQGNSAPDKSGLPSDRFSAERTGGSVSTLTIQRTQQEDSAVYLCASSRGQLNTEAFFGQGTRLTVV.

Remarks on this clone: A read error may be the cause here, since a much bigger clone is one base away. The J gene is TRBJ2-1, the V gene TRBV19; D is possibly TRBD1 (6 bases). V lost 7 bases, J lost 2 bases, and 18 bases lay in between. The CDR3 totals 16 residues. Germline CDR1 reads LNHDA; CDR2 reads SQIVND (reference sequence). The DNA of the CDR3 is TGTGCCAGTAACTTACAGGGCCCCACGGCCTACAATGAGCAGTTCTTC. Amino acid sequence: CASNLQGPTAYNEQFF. The full variable domain, rest sourced from reference TRBV19 and TRBJ2-1, is DGGITQSPKYLFRKEGQNVTLSCEQNLNHDAMYWYRQDPGQGLRLIYYSQIVNDFQKGDIAEGYSVSREKKESFPLTVTSAQKNPTAFYLCASNLQGPTAYNEQFFGPGTRLTVL.

V usage is TRBV7-2 and J usage is TRBJ1-3; D is possibly TRBD1 (6 bases). The V end was cut by 4 bases, the J end by 4 bases, with 14 bases between. CDR3 length: 15 amino acids. Germline loops: CDR1 SGHTA, CDR2 FQGNSA. CDR3: CASSYRVVAGNTIYF. CDR3 bases: TGTGCCAGCAGCTACAGGGTTGTAGCCGGAAACACCATATATTTT.

This clone was detected ten times or more. V is TRBV10-3 and J is TRBJ1-2, with TRBD1 identical over 7 bases. The CDR3 runs to 14 residues. V lost 3 bases and J lost 4; bases outside the gene matches: 5. Germline lookup yields CDR1 ENHRY and CDR2 SYGVKD. This CDR3 reads CAISDRRQGYGYTF. The CDR3 DNA reads TGTGCCATCAGTGATAGGAGACAGGGCTATGGCTACACCTTC.

This clone was recorded at least ten times. The V and J genes are TRBV10-3 and TRBJ2-2; weak D call: TRBD2 (5 bases). The CDR3 is 14 residues long. Germline values: CDR1 ENHRY, CDR2 SYGVKD. Trimming pared 9 bases from V and 3 bases from J, leaving 14 bases between. In DNA form, the CDR3 reads TGTGCCATTCGGGGTGTGGGGTACACCGGGGAGCTGTTTTTT. Its translation is CAIRGVGYTGELFF.

Worth noting for this clone: At one end the junction does not follow the germline gene, possibly because of a read error. The chain combines TRBV6-5 with TRBJ1-4; possibly TRBD1 for D (6 bases). The CDR3 spans 12 residues. Germline lookup yields CDR1 MNHEY and CDR2 SVGAGI. The chain's CDR3 is CATNRDTEKLSF. In DNA, the CDR3 is TGTGCCACCAACCGGGACACCGAAAAGCTGTCTTTT.

This clone was found many times. Different DNA sequences within this sample yield the same CDR3. V and J are TRBV2 and TRBJ1-3; TRBD1 is a possible D gene (5 bases). Germline lookup yields CDR1 SNHLY and CDR2 FYNNEI. There are 13 residues in the CDR3. Trimming left V 9 bases short and J 2 bases short, with 11 bases between. CDR3: CASMRDAGNTIYF. CDR3 bases: TGTGCCAGTATGCGGGACGCTGGAAACACCATATATTTT.

This clone is medium-sized (0.01 to 0.1%). This chain's CDR3 is CASSREGADYEQYF. CDR3 in DNA: TGTGCCAGCAGCCGCGAGGGGGCCGACTACGAGCAGTACTTC. The chain combines TRBV7-9 with TRBJ2-7; the match to TRBD1 covers 7 bases. CDR1 and CDR2 (germline): SEHNR, FQNEAQ (reference sequence). The CDR3 spans 14 residues. The V and J ends lost 5 bases and 3 bases, in that order; junction bases with no gene match: 7.

In its sample, this clone was seen many times. CDR3 residues: CATSIDRGHGNTIYF. The CDR3, as DNA: TGTGCCACCAGCATCGACAGGGGGCACGGAAACACCATATATTTT. The chain recombines TRBV15 with TRBJ1-3, with 10 bases aligning to TRBD1. The CDR3 length is 15 residues. In germline, CDR1 is LNHNV, CDR2 YYDKDF (reference sequence). With V trimmed by 4 bases and J by 4 bases, 4 bases remained unmatched.

The V call is TRBV11-3, the J call TRBJ2-1, with 13 bases that match TRBD2. The ends lost 5 bases at V and 15 bases at J; junction bases unmatched: 10. The CDR3 spans 14 residues. Germline V lookup: CDR1 SGHNT, CDR2 YENEEA. The CDR3 region has the DNA TGTGCCAGCAGCCCGCGGACTAGCGGGAGCCGGCTGTTCTTC. It translates to CASSPRTSGSRLFF.

This clone was counted many times. This sequence joins TRBV5-1 and TRBJ2-7, with D hard to call. CDR1 is SGHRS and CDR2 is YFSETQ in the germline V gene. V was trimmed by 4 bases and J by 2 bases, leaving 19 bases between them. The CDR3 length is 16 residues. The CDR3 nucleotides read TGCGCCAGCAGCGCCCATCTTCAATCCTCGGCCTACGAGCAGTACTTC. This encodes CASSAHLQSSAYEQYF.

The table lists this clone with many counts. The chain recombines TRBV20-1 with TRBJ1-5; 7 bases align to TRBD1. The trim removed 1 base at V and 2 bases at J, leaving 8 bases unmatched. The CDR3 length is 16 residues. Per germline, CDR1 DFQATT and CDR2 SNEGSKA (reference sequence). In DNA form, the CDR3 reads TGCAGTGCTAGAGGGGACAGCCCCATCCGCAATCAGCCCCAGCATTTT. Its translation is CSARGDSPIRNQPQHF.

Points on this clone: The junction departs from germline at one end; a sequencing error may be responsible. The V call is TRBV20-1, the J call TRBJ2-2; TRBD2 might be the D (6 bases). Germline CDR1 DFQATT, CDR2 SNEGSKA (reference sequence). This CDR3 region has 15 residues. CDR3: CSAEAGGLNTGGLFF. DNA for the CDR3: TGCAGTGCCGAAGCTGGAGGCTTGAACACCGGGGGGCTGTTTTTT.

This clone was detected many times. The rearrangement links TRBV7-2 to TRBJ1-4; D gene ambiguous. The CDR3 spans 13 residues. Germline V gene lookup returns CDR1 SGHTA and CDR2 FQGNSA. V dropped 6 bases and J dropped 3 bases, with 8 bases sitting between them. The CDR3 bases are TGTGCCAGCAGGGGAGGGTCTAATGAAAAACTGTTTTTT. Residues: CASRGGSNEKLFF.

Many counts were recorded for this clone. CDR3 sequence (DNA): TGTGCCAGCAACTGGGGGGAGACTAGCGCCTACACCGGGGAGCTGTTTTTT. Amino acids: CASNWGETSAYTGELFF. This chain uses TRBV11-1 with TRBJ2-2; 8 bases are shared with TRBD2. V lost 7 bases, J lost 3 bases, and 13 bases stayed unmatched. The CDR3 loop spans 17 amino acids. The germline V gene has CDR1 SGHAT and CDR2 FQDESV (reference sequence).

This clone is termed medium-sized. The chain links TRBV6-1 to TRBJ2-7; tentatively, D is TRBD2 (5 bases). The CDR3 spans 12 residues. Trimming stripped 5 bases from V and 6 bases from J, with 11 bases between. Per germline, CDR1 MNHNS and CDR2 SASEGT. Here the CDR3 reads CASSLRGIEQYF. The CDR3 DNA is TGTGCCAGCAGTTTACGGGGTATCGAGCAGTACTTC.

Ten or more counts support this clone. V and J are TRBV6-1 and TRBJ1-4, with unresolved D. This CDR3 region has 14 residues. V dropped 5 bases and J dropped 4 bases, with 11 bases sitting between them. CDR1 MNHNS and CDR2 SASEGT come from the germline V gene. The CDR3 is CASSTPGNNEKLFF. Here the CDR3 DNA reads TGTGCCAGCAGTACCCCGGGTAATAATGAAAAACTGTTTTTT.

The gene calls are TRBV5-1 and TRBJ1-1; D perhaps matches TRBD1 (5 bases). V dropped 4 bases and J dropped 2 bases, with 15 bases sitting between them. Germline-derived CDR1 and CDR2 are SGHRS and YFSETQ. The CDR3 has 15 amino acids. CDR3 in amino acids: CASSLGGRSNTEAFF. The DNA for the CDR3 is TGCGCCAGCAGCCTTGGGGGACGGAGTAACACTGAAGCTTTCTTT.

This clone occurred a few times. The chain combines TRBV6-1 with TRBJ1-2; 8 nucleotides align to TRBD1. The germline CDR1 and CDR2 sequences are MNHNS and SASEGT. This CDR3 region has 16 residues. J was trimmed by 0 bases and V by 2 bases; bases with no gene match: 5. In DNA form, the CDR3 reads TGTGCCAGCAGTGAAAGGGAGACAGGGGCTAACTATGGCTACACCTTC. Amino acid sequence: CASSERETGANYGYTF.